This TCR beta chain emerged from a study of cytomegalovirus exposure and HLA in healthy donors. The CDR3 extends over 16 amino acids. Germline CDR1 and CDR2: SEHNR and FQNEAQ (reference sequence). Study-wide results and limits: High specificity and sensitivity for cytomegalovirus status were reported for the classifier. Within a later analysis, the majority of CMV-associated TCR beta chains appeared HLA-restricted.

This clone was observed a few times. Its target is unknown. At one end, the junction sequence differs from germline, possibly due to a read error. Primers for the PCR totalled 60 Vbeta and 13 Jbeta. Sequenced by immunoSEQ multiplex PCR; TCRdb stores in-frame clones only, minus some. Of 90,000 to 150,000 clones in the sample, roughly 76% are singletons; the top ten hold around 16%. The sequence was collected from a man in his fifties in good health and CMV-seropositive. The genes are TRBV7-9 and TRBJ2-7, with TRBD1 matching over 9 bases. Sequencing was done on a sample of PBMCs. The DNA for the CDR3 is TGTTCCAGCAGCCCCCTCGGGACAGGGAACTCCTACGAGCAGTACTTC. This codes for CSSSPLGTGNSYEQYF.